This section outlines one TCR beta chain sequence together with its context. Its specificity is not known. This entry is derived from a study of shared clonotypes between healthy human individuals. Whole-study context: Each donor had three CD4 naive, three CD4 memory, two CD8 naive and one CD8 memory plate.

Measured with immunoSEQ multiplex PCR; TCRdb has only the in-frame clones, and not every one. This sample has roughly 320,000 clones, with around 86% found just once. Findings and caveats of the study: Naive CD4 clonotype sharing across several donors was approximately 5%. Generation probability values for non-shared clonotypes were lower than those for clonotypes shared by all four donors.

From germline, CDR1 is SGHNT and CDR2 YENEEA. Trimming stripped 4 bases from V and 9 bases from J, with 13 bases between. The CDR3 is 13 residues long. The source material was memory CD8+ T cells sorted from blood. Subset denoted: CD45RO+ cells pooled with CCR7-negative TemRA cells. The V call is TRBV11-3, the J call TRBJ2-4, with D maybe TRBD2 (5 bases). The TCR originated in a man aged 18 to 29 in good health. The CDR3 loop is CASSSGTAGIQYF. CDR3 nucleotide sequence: TGTGCCAGCAGCTCCGGAACCGCGGGCATTCAGTACTTC.